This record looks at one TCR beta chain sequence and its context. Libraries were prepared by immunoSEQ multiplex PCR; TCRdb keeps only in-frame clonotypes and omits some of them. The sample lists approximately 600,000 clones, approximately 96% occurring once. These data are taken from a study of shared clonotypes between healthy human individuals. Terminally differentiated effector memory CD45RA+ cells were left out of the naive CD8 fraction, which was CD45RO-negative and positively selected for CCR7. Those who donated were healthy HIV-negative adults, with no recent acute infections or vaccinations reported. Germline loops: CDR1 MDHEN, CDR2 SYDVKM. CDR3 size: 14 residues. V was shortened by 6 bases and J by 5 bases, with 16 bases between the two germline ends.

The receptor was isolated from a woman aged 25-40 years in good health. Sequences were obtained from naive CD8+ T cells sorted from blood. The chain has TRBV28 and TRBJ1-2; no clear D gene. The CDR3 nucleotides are TGTGCCAGCAGGAAAAGGATAACTTCGTATGGCTACACCTTC. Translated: CASRKRITSYGYTF.